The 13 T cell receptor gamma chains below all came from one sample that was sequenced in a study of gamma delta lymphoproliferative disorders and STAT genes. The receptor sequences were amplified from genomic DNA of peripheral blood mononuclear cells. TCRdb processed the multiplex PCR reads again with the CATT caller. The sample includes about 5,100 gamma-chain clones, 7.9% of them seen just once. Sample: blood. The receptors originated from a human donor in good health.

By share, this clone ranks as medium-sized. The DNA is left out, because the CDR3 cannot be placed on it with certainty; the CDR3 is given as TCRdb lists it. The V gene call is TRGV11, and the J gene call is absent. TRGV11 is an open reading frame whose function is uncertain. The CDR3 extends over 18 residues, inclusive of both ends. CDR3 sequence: CTTVPAGLTVGPYYKKLF.

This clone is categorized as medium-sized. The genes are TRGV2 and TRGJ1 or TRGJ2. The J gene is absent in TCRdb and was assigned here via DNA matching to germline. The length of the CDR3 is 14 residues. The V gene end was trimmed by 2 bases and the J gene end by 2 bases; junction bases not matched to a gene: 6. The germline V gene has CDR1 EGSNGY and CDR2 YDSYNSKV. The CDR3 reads CATWDVVYYYKKLF. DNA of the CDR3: TGTGCCACCTGGGACGTGGTCTATTATTATAAGAAACTCTTT.

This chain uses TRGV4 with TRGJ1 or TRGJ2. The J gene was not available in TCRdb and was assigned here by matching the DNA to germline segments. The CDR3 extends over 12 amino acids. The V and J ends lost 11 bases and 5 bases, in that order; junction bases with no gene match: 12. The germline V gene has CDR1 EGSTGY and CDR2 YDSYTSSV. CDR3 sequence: CAKGGINYKKLF. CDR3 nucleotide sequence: TGTGCCAAAGGAGGAATTAATTATAAGAAACTCTTT.

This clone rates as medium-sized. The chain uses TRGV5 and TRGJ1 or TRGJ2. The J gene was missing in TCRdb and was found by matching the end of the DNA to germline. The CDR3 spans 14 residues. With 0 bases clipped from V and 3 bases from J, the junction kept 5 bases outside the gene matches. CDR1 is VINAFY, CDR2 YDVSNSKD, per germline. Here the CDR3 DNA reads TGTGCCACCTGGGACAGGCCCCTTTATTATAAGAAACTCTTT. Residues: CATWDRPLYYKKLF.

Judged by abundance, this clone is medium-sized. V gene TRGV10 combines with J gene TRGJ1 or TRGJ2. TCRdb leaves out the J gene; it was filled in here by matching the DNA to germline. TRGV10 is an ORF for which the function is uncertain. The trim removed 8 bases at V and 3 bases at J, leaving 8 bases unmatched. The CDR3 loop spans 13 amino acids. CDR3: CAAWEGSYYKKLF. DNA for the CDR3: TGTGCTGCGTGGGAGGGAAGTTATTATAAGAAACTCTTT.

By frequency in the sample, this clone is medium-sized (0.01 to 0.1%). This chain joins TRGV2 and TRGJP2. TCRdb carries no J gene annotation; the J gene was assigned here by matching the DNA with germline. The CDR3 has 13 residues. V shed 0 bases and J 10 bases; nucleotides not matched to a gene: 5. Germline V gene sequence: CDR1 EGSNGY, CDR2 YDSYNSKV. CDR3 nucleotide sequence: TGTGCCACCTGGGACGGGTGGTGTTGGATCAAGACGTTT. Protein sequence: CATWDGWCWIKTF.

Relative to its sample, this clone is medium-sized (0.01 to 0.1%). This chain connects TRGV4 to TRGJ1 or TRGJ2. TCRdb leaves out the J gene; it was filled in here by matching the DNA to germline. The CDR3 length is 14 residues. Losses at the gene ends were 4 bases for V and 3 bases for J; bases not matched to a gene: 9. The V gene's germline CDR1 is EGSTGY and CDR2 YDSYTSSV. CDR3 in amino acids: CATWESNFYYKKLF. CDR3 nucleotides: TGTGCCACCTGGGAATCCAACTTTTATTATAAGAAACTCTTT.

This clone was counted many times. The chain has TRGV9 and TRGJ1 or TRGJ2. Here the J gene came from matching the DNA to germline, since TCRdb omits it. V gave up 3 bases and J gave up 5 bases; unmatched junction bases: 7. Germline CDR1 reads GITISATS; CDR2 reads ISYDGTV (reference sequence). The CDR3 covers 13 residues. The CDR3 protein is CALWELRNYKKLF. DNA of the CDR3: TGTGCCTTGTGGGAGCTTAGGAATTATAAGAAACTCTTT.

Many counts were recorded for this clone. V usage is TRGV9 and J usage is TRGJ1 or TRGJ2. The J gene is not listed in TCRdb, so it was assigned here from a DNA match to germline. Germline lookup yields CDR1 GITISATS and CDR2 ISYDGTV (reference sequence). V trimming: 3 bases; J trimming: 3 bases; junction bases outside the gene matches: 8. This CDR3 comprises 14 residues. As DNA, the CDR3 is TGTGCCTTGTGGGAGTCCCCGTTTTATTATAAGAAACTCTTT. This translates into CALWESPFYYKKLF.

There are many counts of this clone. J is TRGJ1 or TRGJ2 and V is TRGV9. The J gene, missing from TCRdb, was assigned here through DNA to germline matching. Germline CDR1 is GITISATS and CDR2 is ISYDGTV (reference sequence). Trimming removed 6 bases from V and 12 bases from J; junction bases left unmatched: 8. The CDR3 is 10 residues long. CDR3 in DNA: TGTGCCTTGTGGCCCAACGGGAAACTCTTT. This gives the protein CALWPNGKLF.

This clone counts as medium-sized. The CDR3, as DNA: TGTGCCACCTGGGACACCCAGAATTATTATAAGAAACTCTTT. It translates to CATWDTQNYYKKLF. The chain is built from TRGV2 and TRGJ1 or TRGJ2. The J gene, absent from TCRdb, was called here by matching the DNA to germline. The germline gives CDR1 EGSNGY, CDR2 YDSYNSKV. The V and J ends lost 3 bases and 0 bases, in that order; junction bases with no gene match: 5. This CDR3 has 14 amino acids.

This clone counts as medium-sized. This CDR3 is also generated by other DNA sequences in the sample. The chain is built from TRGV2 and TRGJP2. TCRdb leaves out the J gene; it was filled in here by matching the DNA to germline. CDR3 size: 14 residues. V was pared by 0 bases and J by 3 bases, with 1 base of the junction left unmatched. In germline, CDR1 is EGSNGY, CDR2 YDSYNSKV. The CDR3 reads CATWDGRSDWIKTF. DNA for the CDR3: TGTGCCACCTGGGACGGGCGTAGTGATTGGATCAAGACGTTT.

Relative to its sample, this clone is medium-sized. CDR3 in DNA: TGTGCCACCTGGGACGGGTGTTATAAGAAACTCTTT. Translation: CATWDGCYKKLF. The genes are TRGV2 and TRGJ1 or TRGJ2. TCRdb leaves out the J gene; it was filled in here by matching the DNA to germline. The length of the CDR3 is 12 residues. Germline lookup yields CDR1 EGSNGY and CDR2 YDSYNSKV. V gave up 0 bases and J gave up 6 bases; unmatched junction bases: 2.